These 3 T cell receptor beta chains were sequenced from one sample in a study of blood T cell repertoires in COVID-19. The protocol was immunoSEQ multiplex PCR, while the TCRdb copy is restricted to in-frame clones and leaves out a portion. The repertoire holds 150,000 to 200,000 clones, with 88% as singletons. Sequenced sample: peripheral blood. These TCRs come from a human donor in a cohort sampled during active COVID-19.

This clone appeared a single time. The rearrangement uses TRBV7-9 and TRBJ2-3, with 11 bases aligning to TRBD2. This CDR3 spans 15 amino acids. The V gene's germline CDR1 is SEHNR and CDR2 FQNEAQ (reference sequence). The V gene end was trimmed by 2 bases and the J gene end by 4 bases; junction bases not matched to a gene: 2. CDR3 in amino acids: CASSLLAGGPDTQYF. The DNA of the CDR3 is TGTGCCAGCAGCTTACTAGCGGGGGGTCCAGATACGCAGTATTTT.

This sequence joins TRBV4-1 and TRBJ1-2; TRBD1 might be the D (5 bases). The CDR3 has 12 amino acids. V dropped 1 base and J dropped 13 bases, with 13 bases sitting between them. Germline values: CDR1 MGHRA, CDR2 YSYEKL. CDR3 sequence: CASSQVSGTRTF. The CDR3 DNA reads as TGCGCCAGCAGCCAAGTTTCCGGGACTCGCACCTTC.

This clone has just a few counts. This chain connects TRBV29-1 to TRBJ1-1, with D possibly TRBD1 on 5 matching bases. This CDR3 has 13 residues. The V end was cut by 7 bases, the J end by 2 bases, with 14 bases between. CDR1 is SQVTM and CDR2 is ANQGSEA in the germline V gene. The CDR3, as DNA: TGCAGCGGGGGCGACAGTTCCAACACTGAAGCTTTCTTT. Amino acids: CSGGDSSNTEAFF.